These 29 T cell receptor beta chains originate from one sample sequenced in a study of OX40 agonist ivuxolimab in advanced cancers. Assay used: immunoSEQ multiplex PCR; TCRdb lists only in-frame clones, some missing. The table records 99,000 or so clones, 90% to 97% of them present only once. Sequencing was performed on CD4+ or CD8+ T cells sorted from blood, taken in a trial of the OX40 agonist ivuxolimab. Every receptor here comes from an adult with an advanced solid tumor such as melanoma, head and neck, liver or kidney cancer.

CDR3 sequence (DNA): TGTGCCAGCAGCTTGGGAGGGGGCTGGTACGAGCAGTACTTC. It yields the protein CASSLGGGWYEQYF. This rearrangement joins TRBV5-8 to TRBJ2-5, with TRBD1 identical over 7 bases. The J call could be wrong; TRBJ2-7 is a better fit for the DNA end. CDR3 length: 14 residues. The germline V gene encodes CDR1 SGHTS and CDR2 YDEGEE.

V and J are TRBV19 and TRBJ2-7; 7 nucleotides agree with TRBD1. Germline assignment: CDR1 LNHDA and CDR2 SQIVND (reference sequence). J lost 5 bases, V lost 5 bases, and 15 bases had no gene match. The CDR3 covers 16 residues. The chain's CDR3 is CASSPQGKGAKDEQYF. DNA of the CDR3: TGTGCCAGTAGTCCCCAGGGGAAGGGGGCCAAGGACGAGCAGTACTTC.

CDR3 nucleotides: TGTGCCAGCAGCGTAGAGAGCGGGAGGGCTCACGAGCAGTACTTC. Its protein is CASSVESGRAHEQYF. V is TRBV9 and J is TRBJ2-7; TRBD2 aligns across 10 bases. Germline values: CDR1 SGDLS, CDR2 YYNGEE. The CDR3 consists of 15 residues. V shed 0 bases, J shed 5 bases, and the junction held 5 bases outside the gene matches. Complete variable domain (other parts from reference TRBV9 and TRBJ2-7): DSGVTQTPKHLITATGQRVTLRCSPRSGDLSVYWYQQSLDQGLQFLIQYYNGEERAKGNILERFSAQQFPDLHSELNLSSLELGDSALYFCASSVESGRAHEQYFGPGTRLTVT.

Turning to this clone: Other DNA sequences of this sample code for an identical CDR3. The CDR3 DNA reads TGCGCCAGCAGCTTGGAAGGGAGCGGAAACACCATATATTTT. It translates to CASSLEGSGNTIYF. This chain uses TRBV5-1 with TRBJ1-3; no definite D call. The length of the CDR3 is 14 residues. V was pared by 0 bases and J by 4 bases, with 8 bases between. Germline lookup yields CDR1 SGHRS and CDR2 YFSETQ.

The V and J genes are TRBV19 and TRBJ2-3; TRBD2 matches 10 bases. Germline V gene lookup returns CDR1 LNHDA and CDR2 SQIVND (reference sequence). This CDR3 region has 19 residues. With V trimmed by 5 bases and J by 2 bases, 16 bases remained unmatched. The CDR3 region is CASSPRTSGPRLHTDTQYF. In DNA form, the CDR3 reads TGTGCCAGTAGTCCTCGGACTAGCGGACCGCGGCTCCACACAGATACGCAGTATTTT.

The chain carries TRBV7-8 and TRBJ1-1; D ambiguous. Germline CDR1 reads SGHVS; CDR2 reads FQNEAQ. The V and J ends lost 5 bases and 8 bases respectively, with 15 bases between them. The CDR3 contains 13 residues. CDR3 sequence: CASSPLKGPEAFF. In nucleotides, the CDR3 is TGTGCCAGCAGCCCATTGAAGGGTCCCGAAGCTTTCTTT.

The V and J genes are TRBV28 and TRBJ2-1; 11 nucleotides align to TRBD2. CDR3 length: 15 amino acids. Per the germline V gene, CDR1 is MDHEN and CDR2 is SYDVKM. V gave up 2 bases and J gave up 9 bases; unmatched junction bases: 6. The CDR3 bases are TGTGCCAGCAGTTTACAGACTAGCGGGGACAGTGAGCAGTTCTTC. Amino acid sequence: CASSLQTSGDSEQFF.

V usage is TRBV5-4 and J usage is TRBJ2-7; 7 nucleotides align to TRBD2. The CDR3 covers 14 residues. Per germline, CDR1 SGHNT and CDR2 YYREEE (reference sequence). The junction had 6 bases not matched to a gene; V was cut back by 4 bases and J by 2 bases. The CDR3 region has the DNA TGTGCCAGCAGCGACCCTAGCGGTCCCTACGAGCAGTACTTC. Encoded protein: CASSDPSGPYEQYF.

The chain combines TRBV7-9 with TRBJ1-3; D is ambiguous. V lost 8 bases and J lost 5, with 13 bases in between. This CDR3 comprises 13 residues. CDR1 is SEHNR and CDR2 is FQNEAQ in the germline V gene (reference sequence). As DNA, the CDR3 is TGTGCCAGCCTCACGGGCGGGCGAAACACCATATATTTT. This codes for CASLTGGRNTIYF.

The rearrangement uses TRBV13 and TRBJ1-2; no firm D call. This CDR3 contains 13 residues. Germline V gene data show CDR1 as PRHDT and CDR2 as FYEKMQ (reference sequence). V was clipped by 3 bases and J by 3 bases, with 8 bases between them. The CDR3 region has the DNA TGTGCCAGCAGCTTCATCCAGGACTATGGCTACACCTTC. Its translation: CASSFIQDYGYTF.

The chain has TRBV6-6 and TRBJ1-5; D remains ambiguous. V lost 6 bases and J 7 bases, leaving 10 bases between the germline ends. This CDR3 comprises 12 residues. Germline lookup yields CDR1 MNHNY and CDR2 SVGAGI (reference sequence). The CDR3: CASSPDRQPQHF. In nucleotides, the CDR3 is TGTGCCAGCAGCCCAGACCGGCAGCCCCAGCATTTT.

The V gene is TRBV21-1, the J gene TRBJ2-2. TRBV21-1 is classified as a pseudogene. The CDR3 sequence is 11 residues long. DNA for the CDR3: TGTGCCAGCAGCTGGGCCGGGGAGCTGTTTTTT. It specifies CASSWAGELFF.

The CDR3, as DNA: TGTGCCAGCAGTTTAGCGACTAGCGGCACAGATACGCAGTATTTT. It encodes CASSLATSGTDTQYF. This chain links TRBV27 with TRBJ2-3, with TRBD2 matching over 8 bases. The V segment lost 2 bases and the J segment 1 base; nucleotides outside the gene matches: 2. Germline CDR1 MNHEY, CDR2 SMNVEV (reference sequence). The CDR3 covers 15 residues.

The J gene is TRBJ2-1, the V gene TRBV7-6; TRBD2 matches at 15 bases. The V gene end was trimmed by 3 bases and the J gene end by 10 bases; junction bases not matched to a gene: 1. From germline, CDR1 is SGHVS and CDR2 FNYEAQ. The CDR3 consists of 14 residues. The CDR3 sequence: CASSLGLAGGEQFF. The CDR3 DNA reads as TGTGCCAGCAGCTTGGGACTAGCGGGAGGCGAGCAGTTCTTC.

V usage is TRBV5-4 and J usage is TRBJ2-7; D possibly corresponds to TRBD2 (7 bases). The CDR3 consists of 13 residues. CDR1 is SGHNT, CDR2 YYREEE, per germline (reference sequence). The CDR3 sequence: CATRFRGAEEQYF. The CDR3, as DNA: TGTGCTACGAGATTCCGGGGGGCAGAAGAGCAGTACTTC.

The chain recombines TRBV9 with TRBJ1-2; D not resolved. V lost 3 bases to trimming and J lost 0 bases, with 12 bases between them. The germline V gene encodes CDR1 SGDLS and CDR2 YYNGEE. This CDR3 comprises 15 residues. CDR3 nucleotides: TGTGCCAGCAGCGAGACCCAACCGCCTAACTATGGCTACACCTTC. This sequence encodes CASSETQPPNYGYTF.

The chain links TRBV28 to TRBJ2-7, with D possibly being TRBD1 (6 bases). The CDR3 has 15 residues. V was cut by 6 bases and J by 3 bases, with 18 bases left in between. The germline V gene encodes CDR1 MDHEN and CDR2 SYDVKM. The CDR3 nucleotides read TGTGCCAGCAGACCTCGAGAGGGGGTCTTCTACGAGCAGTACTTC. Protein product: CASRPREGVFYEQYF. Using reference TRBV28 and TRBJ2-7 for the parts outside the CDR3, the full variable domain is DVKVTQSSRYLVKRTGEKVFLECVQDMDHENMFWYRQDPGLGLRLIYFSYDVKMKEKGDIPEGYSVSREKKERFSLILESASTNQTSMYLCASRPREGVFYEQYFGPGTRLTVT.

The V call is TRBV6-5, the J call TRBJ2-1; a weak D match, TRBD1 (6 bases). The CDR3 sequence is 14 residues long. Germline values: CDR1 MNHEY, CDR2 SVGAGI. Between the trimmed V and J ends, which lost 4 bases and 7 bases, there was a span of 14 bases. The CDR3, as DNA: TGTGCCAGCAGTTTCCAGACAGGTTCTAATGAGCAGTTCTTC. Protein sequence: CASSFQTGSNEQFF.

This clone was counted once. The chain links TRBV14 to TRBJ2-7; 8 nucleotides agree with TRBD2. V lost 4 bases, J lost 2 bases, and 10 bases stayed unmatched. In germline, CDR1 is SGHDN, CDR2 FVKESK. This CDR3 comprises 16 residues. The CDR3 bases are TGTGCCAGCAGCCGCCCAACGGGAGGGAGGGCCTACGAGCAGTACTTC. It translates to CASSRPTGGRAYEQYF.

The V gene is TRBV28, the J gene TRBJ1-5, with D possibly TRBD1 on 6 matching bases. The CDR3 contains 16 residues. Germline-derived CDR1 and CDR2 are MDHEN and SYDVKM. V was clipped by 2 bases and J by 4 bases, with 15 bases between them. The CDR3 coding sequence is TGTGCCAGCAGTTTAGCTAGGAGGGGGGGAAATCAGCCCCAGCATTTT. This codes for CASSLARRGGNQPQHF.

The rearrangement links TRBV5-6 to TRBJ1-4; D unclear. V was cut by 0 bases and J by 4 bases, with 10 bases left in between. The CDR3 totals 15 residues. CDR1 is SGHDT and CDR2 is YYEEEE in the germline V gene. In DNA form, the CDR3 reads TGTGCCAGCAGCTTGGGTCGTGGGGTTAATGAAAAACTGTTTTTT. Translated, it gives CASSLGRGVNEKLFF.

The rearrangement joins TRBV20-1 to TRBJ2-3; D gene ambiguous. Per the germline V gene, CDR1 is DFQATT and CDR2 is SNEGSKA (reference sequence). The length of the CDR3 is 11 residues. Trimming took 8 bases from V and 6 from J, leaving 12 bases between them. CDR3 DNA: TGCAGTCGCGGAAGGTCGGATACGCAGTATTTT. It specifies CSRGRSDTQYF.

The V and J genes are TRBV2 and TRBJ2-5; TRBD1 might be the D (5 bases). The germline CDR1 and CDR2 sequences are SNHLY and FYNNEI. The CDR3 consists of 16 residues. V gave up 6 bases and J gave up 5 bases, with 22 bases separating them. CDR3 amino acids: CASRAVQGQIWETQYF. The CDR3 nucleotides read TGTGCCAGCAGAGCCGTCCAGGGCCAAATATGGGAGACCCAGTACTTC.

The chain joins TRBV19 to TRBJ1-5, with a weak D call TRBD1 (5 bases). Trimming took off 5 bases at V and 3 bases at J, with 11 bases between the two ends. The CDR3 length is 14 residues. Germline loops: CDR1 LNHDA, CDR2 SQIVND (reference sequence). The CDR3 region is CASSVRVFNQPQHF. The DNA of the CDR3 is TGTGCCAGTAGTGTCAGGGTTTTCAATCAGCCCCAGCATTTT.

This rearrangement joins TRBV10-3 to TRBJ2-1; possibly TRBD2 for D (6 bases). In germline, CDR1 is ENHRY, CDR2 SYGVKD. Trimming took off 3 bases at V and 5 bases at J, with 14 bases between the two ends. The CDR3 runs to 15 residues. The CDR3 DNA reads TGTGCCATCAGTGAAGCTAGCGTGGGGGACAATGAGCAGTTCTTC. Translating it yields CAISEASVGDNEQFF.

The gene calls are TRBV27 and TRBJ1-3; the D gene is possibly TRBD1 (6 bases). The V end lost 4 bases, the J end lost 8 bases, and 12 bases lay between the germline ends. The CDR3 loop spans 13 amino acids. Germline V gene data show CDR1 as MNHEY and CDR2 as SMNVEV (reference sequence). The CDR3 DNA reads TGTGCCAGCAGTTCTATCGCAGGGGACACCATATATTTT. Translation gives CASSSIAGDTIYF.

This chain connects TRBV4-1 to TRBJ2-5; no clear D. Trimming removed 4 bases at V and 0 bases at J, with 9 bases between. This CDR3 region has 14 residues. Germline CDR1 MGHRA, CDR2 YSYEKL. In DNA form, the CDR3 reads TGCGCCAGCAGCCCCCGATGGAACCAAGAGACCCAGTACTTC. Its protein is CASSPRWNQETQYF.

This clone appeared once. The gene calls are TRBV30 and TRBJ1-2; D gene ambiguous. Germline lookup yields CDR1 GTSNPN and CDR2 SVGIG (reference sequence). This CDR3 has 12 residues. The germline V and J ends were trimmed by 1 base and 4 bases, with 7 bases remaining between them. The CDR3 spells CAWSDSGYGYTF. CDR3 nucleotides: TGTGCCTGGAGTGATTCGGGCTATGGCTACACCTTC.

The chain combines TRBV7-9 with TRBJ2-3, with TRBD1 identical over 7 bases. The CDR3 has 16 amino acids. Germline-derived CDR1 and CDR2 are SEHNR and FQNEAQ (reference sequence). V lost 5 bases to trimming and J lost 2 bases; unmatched junction nucleotides: 10. CDR3 in amino acids: CASSTPTGFPTDTQYF. DNA of the CDR3: TGTGCCAGCAGCACTCCGACAGGGTTCCCCACAGATACGCAGTATTTT.